This is a list of T cell receptor beta chains from one sample in a study of blood T cell repertoires in COVID-19. TCRdb's copy holds only in-frame clones and misses some; the assay was immunoSEQ multiplex PCR. Counted here are tens of thousands of clones, about 80% occurring once; the ten biggest clones make up about 20%. The sequenced material came from peripheral blood. The receptors stem from a young man with COVID-19, enrolled during active disease. CDR3s include the opening cysteine and the closing phenylalanine or tryptophan. D genes are given only for firm matches. Size is stated for part of the rows, as once, few or many counts, or as a class when the clone is expanded.

j_gene	v_gene	abundance	d_gene	CDR3aa	CDR3nt
TRBJ2-2	TRBV7-2	.	TRBD2	CASSSTSGGATGELFF	TGTGCCAGCAGCTCCACTAGCGGGGGGGCCACCGGGGAGCTGTTTTTT
TRBJ1-1	TRBV11-2	.	.	CASRSTGYTEAFF	TGTGCCAGCAGAAGTACAGGGTACACTGAAGCTTTCTTT
TRBJ2-5	TRBV6-6	.	.	CASSYSSGEETQYF	TGTGCCAGCAGTTACTCGTCGGGGGAGGAGACCCAGTACTTC
TRBJ2-5	TRBV9	.	.	CASSVGRVTRETQYF	TGTGCCAGCAGCGTAGGTCGGGTGACTCGGGAGACCCAGTACTTC
TRBJ2-7	TRBV7-2	.	.	CASSRPGHAYEQYF	TGTGCCAGCAGTCGACCGGGACATGCCTACGAGCAGTACTTC
TRBJ2-2	TRBV2	.	TRBD1	CASSPLQGAVGELFF	TGTGCCAGCAGCCCACTACAGGGGGCGGTCGGGGAGCTGTTTTTT
TRBJ2-2	TRBV3-1/TRBV3-2	once	.	CASSQDRPGSANTGELFF	TGTGCCAGCAGCCAAGACCGCCCGGGGAGTGCGAACACCGGGGAGCTGTTTTTT
TRBJ1-5	TRBV7-9	medium-sized	.	CASSRGADGPQHF	TGTGCCAGCAGCAGGGGGGCCGACGGGCCCCAGCATTTT
TRBJ1-1	TRBV11-2	.	.	CASSLERGTEAFF	TGTGCCAGCAGCTTAGAACGGGGAACTGAAGCTTTCTTT
TRBJ1-1	TRBV4-1	.	TRBD1	CASSQGPRDRGNPEAFF	TGCGCCAGCAGCCAAGGACCCCGGGACAGGGGTAACCCTGAAGCTTTCTTT
TRBJ2-7	TRBV27	.	TRBD2	CASRRLAGHYEQYF	TGTGCCAGCAGGAGACTAGCGGGTCACTACGAGCAGTACTTC
TRBJ2-3	TRBV6-6	.	TRBD1	CASSTLGQGTDTQYF	TGTGCCAGCAGCACCCTCGGACAGGGAACAGATACGCAGTATTTT
TRBJ1-5	TRBV27	few	.	CASSLIGKQPQHF	TGTGCCAGCAGTTTAATCGGGAAACAGCCCCAGCATTTT
TRBJ2-2	TRBV20-1	large	.	CSASEGLGEGTGELFF	TGCAGTGCTAGTGAGGGCCTAGGGGAAGGCACCGGGGAGCTGTTTTTT
TRBJ2-3	TRBV9	.	TRBD2	CASSVESVAGADTQYF	TGTGCCAGCAGCGTAGAATCGGTAGCGGGAGCAGATACGCAGTATTTT
TRBJ1-2	TRBV3-1/TRBV3-2	.	TRBD1	CASSPRDSSGGYTF	TGTGCCAGCAGTCCTCGGGACAGCTCGGGAGGCTACACCTTC
TRBJ2-7	TRBV7-9	.	TRBD2	CASSDTSGSRYEQYF	TGTGCCAGCAGCGATACTAGCGGGAGTCGGTACGAGCAGTACTTC
TRBJ2-1	TRBV29-1	.	TRBD1	CSVTRGTGDYNEQFF	TGCAGCGTTACCAGGGGGACAGGGGACTACAATGAGCAGTTCTTC
TRBJ1-6	TRBV12-3/TRBV12-4	.	.	CATRSSYNSPLHF	TGTGCCACAAGGAGCTCCTATAATTCACCCCTCCACTTT
TRBJ1-4	TRBV28	once	.	CASSLWGRGETNEKLFF	TGTGCCAGCAGTTTATGGGGCCGGGGGGAAACTAATGAAAAACTGTTTTTT
TRBJ2-7	TRBV19	few	TRBD1	CASSIVGQGVHEQYF	TGTGCCAGTAGTATAGTGGGACAGGGGGTCCACGAGCAGTACTTC
TRBJ2-1	TRBV5-1	.	TRBD1	CASSTTAYKGQALYNEQFF	TGCGCCAGCAGCACGACAGCCTACAAAGGACAGGCCCTATACAATGAGCAGTTCTTC
TRBJ1-2	TRBV20-1	few	.	CSARVLEGYTF	TGCAGTGCTAGAGTCCTCGAGGGCTACACCTTC
TRBJ2-7	TRBV4-2	.	TRBD2	CASSQETTRGGLYEQYF	TGTGCCAGCAGCCAAGAAACGACTCGGGGGGGTCTGTACGAGCAGTACTTC
TRBJ2-7	TRBV5-6	.	.	CASSLSGGAGYEQYF	TGTGCCAGCAGCTTGTCTGGGGGGGCCGGCTACGAGCAGTACTTC
TRBJ2-1	TRBV3-1/TRBV3-2	.	TRBD2	CASSQPTLAGVDEQFF	TGTGCCAGCAGCCAACCTACACTAGCGGGAGTTGATGAGCAGTTCTTC
TRBJ1-1	TRBV30	.	.	CAWSRFAGDTEAFF	TGTGCCTGGAGTCGTTTTGCAGGGGACACTGAAGCTTTCTTT
TRBJ1-5	TRBV6-1	.	.	CASSEEGLGRAQPQHF	TGTGCCAGCAGTGAAGAGGGACTGGGAAGGGCTCAGCCCCAGCATTTT
TRBJ2-7	TRBV7-6	once	.	CASSLSGAASEQYF	TGTGCCAGCAGCTTATCAGGAGCGGCTAGCGAGCAGTACTTC
TRBJ1-5	TRBV6-5	.	TRBD1	CASITQGVGNQPQHF	TGTGCCAGCATCACACAGGGGGTTGGGAATCAGCCCCAGCATTTT
TRBJ2-7	TRBV7-9	.	.	CASSLSQAAYEQYF	TGTGCCAGCAGCTTAAGTCAGGCAGCCTACGAGCAGTACTTC
TRBJ2-3	TRBV5-6	.	TRBD2	CASSPSQGRAGLSADTQYF	TGTGCCAGCAGCCCCTCTCAGGGTAGAGCGGGATTATCCGCAGATACGCAGTATTTT
TRBJ2-4	TRBV27	.	.	CASRRGGGYLAKNIQYF	TGTGCCAGCAGGAGGGGGGGCGGCTATCTAGCCAAAAACATTCAGTACTTC
TRBJ1-3	TRBV4-3	.	.	CASSQDNKRGIGGNTIYF	TGCGCCAGCAGCCAAGATAATAAGCGGGGGATTGGGGGAAACACCATATATTTT
TRBJ2-1	TRBV7-9	.	TRBD2	CASSVLGVAGEGNEQFF	TGTGCCAGCAGCGTACTAGGGGTAGCGGGAGAGGGGAATGAGCAGTTCTTC
TRBJ1-4	TRBV7-8	.	TRBD1	CASSSLDRVGANEKLFF	TGTGCCAGCAGCTCTCTCGACAGGGTAGGGGCTAATGAAAAACTGTTTTTT
TRBJ1-5	TRBV10-3	.	TRBD1	CAISPGQGGQPQHF	TGTGCCATCAGTCCTGGACAGGGTGGGCAGCCCCAGCATTTT